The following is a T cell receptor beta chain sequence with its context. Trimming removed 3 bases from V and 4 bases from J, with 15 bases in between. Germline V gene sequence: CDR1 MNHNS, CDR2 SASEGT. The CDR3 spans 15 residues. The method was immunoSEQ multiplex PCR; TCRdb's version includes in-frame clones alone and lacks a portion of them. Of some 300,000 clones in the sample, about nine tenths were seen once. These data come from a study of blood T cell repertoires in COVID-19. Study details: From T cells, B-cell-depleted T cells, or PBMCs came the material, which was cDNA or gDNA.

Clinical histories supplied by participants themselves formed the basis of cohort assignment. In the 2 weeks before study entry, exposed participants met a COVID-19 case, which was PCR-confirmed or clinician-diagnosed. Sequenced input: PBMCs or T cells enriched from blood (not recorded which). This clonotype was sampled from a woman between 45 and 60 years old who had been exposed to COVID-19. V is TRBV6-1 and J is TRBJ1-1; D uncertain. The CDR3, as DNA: TGTGCCAGCAGTGAGGCGGGTTCGAGTTTCACTGAAGCTTTCTTT. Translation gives CASSEAGSSFTEAFF.